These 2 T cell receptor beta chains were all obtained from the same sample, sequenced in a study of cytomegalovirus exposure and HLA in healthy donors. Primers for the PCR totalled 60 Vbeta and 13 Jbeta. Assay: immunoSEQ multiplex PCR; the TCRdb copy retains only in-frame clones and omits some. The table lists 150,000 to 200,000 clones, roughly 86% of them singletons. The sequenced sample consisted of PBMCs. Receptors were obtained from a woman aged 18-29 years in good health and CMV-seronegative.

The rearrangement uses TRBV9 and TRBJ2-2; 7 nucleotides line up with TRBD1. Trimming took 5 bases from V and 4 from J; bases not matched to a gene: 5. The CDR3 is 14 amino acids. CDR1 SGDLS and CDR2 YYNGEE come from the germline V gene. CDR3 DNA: TGTGCCAGCAGGGGACAGCCCAGCACCGGGGAGCTGTTTTTT. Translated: CASRGQPSTGELFF.

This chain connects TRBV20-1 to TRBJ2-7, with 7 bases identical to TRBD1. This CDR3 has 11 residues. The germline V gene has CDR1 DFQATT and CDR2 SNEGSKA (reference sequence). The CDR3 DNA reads TGCAGCACAGGGGTTATCTACGAGCAGTACTTC. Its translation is CSTGVIYEQYF.